This is a list of T cell receptor beta chains from one sample in a study of response to subunit inactivated influenza vaccine. Each CDR3 protein gets one entry after TCRdb re-called the RT-PCR reads with MiXCR. This table holds almost 600,000 distinct CDR3 sequences, 14% found once. The material sequenced was PBMCs from blood, taken about 12 days after vaccination. These receptors all come from a man aged 50-60 years who received an inactivated influenza vaccine. Each CDR3 is given with its conserved first and last residue. The D gene is left open where the match is weak. Some rows mark clone size as missing; the rest say once, few, many or name a class of expanded clone.

J gene,V gene,clone size,D gene,CDR3 DNA,CDR3 protein
TRBJ2-1,TRBV3-1,few,TRBD2,TGTGCCAGCAGCCAAGATCCTAGCGGGAGAAACAATGAGCAGTTCTTC,CASSQDPSGRNNEQFF
TRBJ2-3,TRBV24-1,.,TRBD1,TGTGCCACCAGTGATTTGCCGGGACAGGGGTCCCCAGATACGCAGTATTTT,CATSDLPGQGSPDTQYF
TRBJ1-2,TRBV12-3/TRBV12-4,few,.,TGTGCCAGCAGTTTGGTAATCTCGTATGGCTACACCTTC,CASSLVISYGYTF
TRBJ2-7,TRBV30,.,TRBD1,TGTGCCTGGGAGTCCGGGACAGGGGCCGCGTACGAGCAGTACTTC,CAWESGTGAAYEQYF
TRBJ2-5,TRBV6-2/TRBV6-3,few,.,TGTGCCAGCGGGGGGGCTGAGACCCAGTACTTC,CASGGAETQYF
TRBJ2-7,TRBV28,few,TRBD2,TGTGCCAGCAGCCACCACCCCGGGACTAGCTTTTACGAGCAGTACTTC,CASSHHPGTSFYEQYF
TRBJ2-3,TRBV3-1,few,TRBD2,TGTGCCAGCAGCCAGGACTCCGGGACTAGCGGGGGGCCAGATACGCAGTATTTT,CASSQDSGTSGGPDTQYF
TRBJ2-5,TRBV5-1,few,.,TGCGCCAGCAGCTCAGACGCTGCCCCGTACTTC,CASSSDAAPYF
TRBJ2-3,TRBV5-4,few,.,TGTGCCAGCAGCCAGACCTATAGCACAGATACGCAGTATTTT,CASSQTYSTDTQYF
TRBJ2-3,TRBV25-1,.,TRBD1,TGTGCCAGCAGTGGAATTCAGGGGGTGGATACGCAGTATTTT,CASSGIQGVDTQYF
TRBJ2-2,TRBV18,few,TRBD1,TGTGCCAGCTCACCACCGGGTCTGGGACAGGGGGCCTCCGGGGAGCTGTTTTTT,CASSPPGLGQGASGELFF
TRBJ2-3,TRBV28,.,.,TGTGCCAGCAGAGGGACGGGCCTCTCAACCGCATCAGATACGCAGTATTTT,CASRGTGLSTASDTQYF
TRBJ1-3,TRBV20-1,few,TRBD1,TGCAGTGCCGAGGACAGGGGGACTACTGGAAACACCATATATTTT,CSAEDRGTTGNTIYF
TRBJ2-3,TRBV7-9,.,TRBD2,TGTGCCAGCAGCTCCCCTAGCGGCCCACGTACGCAGTATTTT,CASSSPSGPRTQYF
TRBJ2-3,TRBV11-2,few,TRBD2,TGTGCCAGCAGCTTAAGTCTAGCGGGAACCGATACGCAGTATTTT,CASSLSLAGTDTQYF
TRBJ2-7,TRBV28,few,TRBD2,TGTGCCAGCAGTTTATCCTTAGCGGGAGTGAGCGAGCAGTACTTC,CASSLSLAGVSEQYF
TRBJ1-6,TRBV7-2,few,.,TGTGCCAGCAGCAAAGATGGGTCCGCGCCTGGTTCACCCCTCCACTTT,CASSKDGSAPGSPLHF
TRBJ2-5,TRBV12-3/TRBV12-4,.,.,TGTGCCAGCAGTTCCCTGACTATACGGGGGCTGCAGTTC,CASSSLTIRGLQF
TRBJ1-2,TRBV20-1,many,TRBD1,TGCAGTGCTATCGACACAGGGGCCTATGGCTACACCTTC,CSAIDTGAYGYTF
TRBJ2-3,TRBV7-6,few,TRBD1,TGTGCCAGCAGCTTAGCGCTCACAGGGGGCGCAGATACGCAGTATTTT,CASSLALTGGADTQYF
TRBJ1-1,TRBV5-1,few,.,TGCGCCAGCAGCCCCGGGGGAGCCGAGAACACTGAAGCTTTCTTT,CASSPGGAENTEAFF
TRBJ2-7,TRBV7-8,many,TRBD1,TGTGCCAGCAGCAGGCGGACAGGGGCAGGCTACGAGCAGTACTTC,CASSRRTGAGYEQYF
TRBJ2-3,TRBV4-1,few,TRBD2,TGCGCCAGCAGCCAAGGTGGACTAGCGGGGGCTTGGGATACGCAGTATTTT,CASSQGGLAGAWDTQYF
TRBJ1-2,TRBV30,many,.,TGTGCCTGGAGTACAGGTCCAGTGCGTGGCTACACCTTC,CAWSTGPVRGYTF
TRBJ1-3,TRBV4-2,.,TRBD1,TGTGCCAGCAGAACCTCGGGGCAGGGGGGTTCCTCTGGAAACACCATATATTTT,CASRTSGQGGSSGNTIYF
TRBJ1-2,TRBV29-1,few,.,TGCAGCGTTGTTGGCACAGGGTATGGCTACACCTTC,CSVVGTGYGYTF
TRBJ2-5,TRBV7-9,.,.,TGTGCCAGCAGCTTAGCCCTACTACCCGGGACCCCAGAGACCCAGTACTTC,CASSLALLPGTPETQYF
TRBJ1-1,TRBV28,.,TRBD1,TGTGCCAGCAGTGCCACAGGGGGCGCCGGTGAAGCTTTCTTT,CASSATGGAGEAFF
TRBJ2-1,TRBV3-1,few,.,TGTGCCAGCAGCCAACTGACTGAGCAGTTCTTC,CASSQLTEQFF